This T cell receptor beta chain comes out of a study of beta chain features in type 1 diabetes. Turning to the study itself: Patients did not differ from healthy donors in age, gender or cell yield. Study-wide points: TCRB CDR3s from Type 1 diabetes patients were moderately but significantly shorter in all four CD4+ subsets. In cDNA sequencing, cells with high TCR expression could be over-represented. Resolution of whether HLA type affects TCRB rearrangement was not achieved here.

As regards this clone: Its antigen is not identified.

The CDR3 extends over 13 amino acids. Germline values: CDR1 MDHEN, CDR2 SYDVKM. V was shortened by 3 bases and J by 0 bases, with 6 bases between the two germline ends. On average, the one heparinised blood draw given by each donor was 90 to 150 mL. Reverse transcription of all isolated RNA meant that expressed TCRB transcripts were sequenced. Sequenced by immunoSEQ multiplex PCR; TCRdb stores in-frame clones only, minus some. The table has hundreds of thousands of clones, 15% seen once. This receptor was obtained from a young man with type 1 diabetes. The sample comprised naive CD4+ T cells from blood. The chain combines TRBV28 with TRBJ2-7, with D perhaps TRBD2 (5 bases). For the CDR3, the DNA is TGTGCCAGCAGTTTGACTAACTCCTACGAGCAGTACTTC. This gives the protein CASSLTNSYEQYF.